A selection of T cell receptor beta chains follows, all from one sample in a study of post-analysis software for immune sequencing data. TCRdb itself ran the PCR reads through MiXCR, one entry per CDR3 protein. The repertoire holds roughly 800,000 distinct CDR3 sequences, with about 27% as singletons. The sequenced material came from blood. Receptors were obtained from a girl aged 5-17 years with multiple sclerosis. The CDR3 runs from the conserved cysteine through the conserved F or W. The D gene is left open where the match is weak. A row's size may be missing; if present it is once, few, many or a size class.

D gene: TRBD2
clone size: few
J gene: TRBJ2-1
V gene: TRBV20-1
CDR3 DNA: TGCAGTGCTGGGGTTAGCGGGAGGCCCAGGGTTGATGAGCAGTTCTTC
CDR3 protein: CSAGVSGRPRVDEQFF

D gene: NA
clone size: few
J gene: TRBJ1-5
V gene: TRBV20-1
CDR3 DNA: TGCAGTGCTAGAGTGGTTACGGCAGTTCATCAGCCCCAGCATTTT
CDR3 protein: CSARVVTAVHQPQHF

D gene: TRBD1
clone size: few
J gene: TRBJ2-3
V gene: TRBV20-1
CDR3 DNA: TGCAGTGCTAGATCGGACAGGGACGTCACAGATACGCAGTATTTT
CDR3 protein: CSARSDRDVTDTQYF

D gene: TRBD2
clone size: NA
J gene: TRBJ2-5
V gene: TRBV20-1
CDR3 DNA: TGCAGTGCTACACCACTAGCGGGGGGACCAGAGACCCAGTACTTC
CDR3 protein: CSATPLAGGPETQYF

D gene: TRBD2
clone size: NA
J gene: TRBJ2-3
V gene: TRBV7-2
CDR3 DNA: TGTGCCAGCAGCCGGCAAGCGGGGGGGTTAGATACGCAGTATTTT
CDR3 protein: CASSRQAGGLDTQYF

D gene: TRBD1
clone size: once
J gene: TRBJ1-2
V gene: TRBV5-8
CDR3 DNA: TGTGCCAGCATATACGGACAGGCCTATGGTGGCTACACCTTC
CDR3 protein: CASIYGQAYGGYTF

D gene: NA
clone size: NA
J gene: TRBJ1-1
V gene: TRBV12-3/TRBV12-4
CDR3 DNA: TGTGCCAGCAGCGCGGGGCGCCCGAACACTGAAGCTTTCTTT
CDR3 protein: CASSAGRPNTEAFF

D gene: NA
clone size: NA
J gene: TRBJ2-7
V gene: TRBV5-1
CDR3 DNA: TGCGCCAGCAGCTTTACAGTCTCCTACGAGCAGTACTTC
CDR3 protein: CASSFTVSYEQYF

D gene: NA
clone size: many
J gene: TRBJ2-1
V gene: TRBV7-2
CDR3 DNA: TGTGCCAGCAGCTTAGTGTTCGGCAGGGACAATGAGCAGTTCTTC
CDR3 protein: CASSLVFGRDNEQFF

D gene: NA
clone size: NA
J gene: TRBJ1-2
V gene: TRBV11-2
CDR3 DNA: TGTGCCAGCAGCCTACCAACCGGGGGAGGCTACACCTTC
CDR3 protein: CASSLPTGGGYTF

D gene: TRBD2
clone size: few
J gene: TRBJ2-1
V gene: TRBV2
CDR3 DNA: TGTGCCAGCAGCAGACTAGCGGGAGAGATAAATGAGCAGTTCTTC
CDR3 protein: CASSRLAGEINEQFF

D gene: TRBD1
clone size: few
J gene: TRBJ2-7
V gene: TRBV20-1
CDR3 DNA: TGCAGTGCTACCCGACAGGGGGCGCGGTACGAGCAGTACTTC
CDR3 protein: CSATRQGARYEQYF

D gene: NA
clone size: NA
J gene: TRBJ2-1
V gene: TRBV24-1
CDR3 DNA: TGTGCCACCGGTACAGGGAGCTCCTACAATGAGCAGTTCTTC
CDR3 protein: CATGTGSSYNEQFF

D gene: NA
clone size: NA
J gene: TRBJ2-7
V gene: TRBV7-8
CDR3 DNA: TGTGCCAGCAGCTTACCGGGACTCGGCCCCTACGAGCAGTACTTC
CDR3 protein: CASSLPGLGPYEQYF

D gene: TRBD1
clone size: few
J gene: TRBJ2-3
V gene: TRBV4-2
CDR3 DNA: TGTGCCAGCAGCCATTGGGACAGCCTCCTCGCAGATACGCAGTATTTT
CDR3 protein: CASSHWDSLLADTQYF

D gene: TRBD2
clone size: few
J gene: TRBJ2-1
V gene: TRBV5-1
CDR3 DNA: TGCGCCAGCATATTAGTCCCGGGAGGGAATGAGCAGTTCTTC
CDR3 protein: CASILVPGGNEQFF

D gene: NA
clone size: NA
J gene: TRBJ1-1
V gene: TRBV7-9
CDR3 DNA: TGTGCCAGCAGCTTAGTACTTATGAACACTGAAGCTTTCTTT
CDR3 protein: CASSLVLMNTEAFF

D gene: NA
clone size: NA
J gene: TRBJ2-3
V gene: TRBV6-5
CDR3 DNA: TGTGCCGGCAGTTTCGGGGATACGCAGTATTTT
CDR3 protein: CAGSFGDTQYF

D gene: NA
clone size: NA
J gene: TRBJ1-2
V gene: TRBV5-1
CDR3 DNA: TGCGCCAGCAGCCTCAGGGCTAATAACTATGGCTACACCTTC
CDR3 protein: CASSLRANNYGYTF

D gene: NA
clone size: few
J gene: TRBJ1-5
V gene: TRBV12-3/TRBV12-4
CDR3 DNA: TGTGCCAGCAGGGGGAGCGGACCCGGCAATCAGCCCCAGCATTTT
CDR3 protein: CASRGSGPGNQPQHF

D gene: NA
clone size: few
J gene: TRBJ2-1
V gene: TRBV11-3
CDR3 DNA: TGTGCCAGCAGCTTAGGTACTAGAGAGCAGTTCTTC
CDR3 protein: CASSLGTREQFF

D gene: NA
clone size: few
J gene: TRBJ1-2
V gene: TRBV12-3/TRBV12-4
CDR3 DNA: TGTGCCAGCAGTAATTACCGCTACACCTTC
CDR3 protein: CASSNYRYTF

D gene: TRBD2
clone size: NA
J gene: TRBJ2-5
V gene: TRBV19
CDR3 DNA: TGTGCCAGTAGTATACCTTCGGCGGGAGTCAGAGAGACCCAGTACTTC
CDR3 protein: CASSIPSAGVRETQYF

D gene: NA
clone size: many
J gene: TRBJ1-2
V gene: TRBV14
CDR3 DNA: TGTGCCAGCAGCCAGACGGACTATGGCTACACCTTC
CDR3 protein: CASSQTDYGYTF

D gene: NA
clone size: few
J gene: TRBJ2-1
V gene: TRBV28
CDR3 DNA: TGTGCCAGCAGTGGGGGCGTGCCCTACAATGAGCAGTTCTTC
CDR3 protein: CASSGGVPYNEQFF

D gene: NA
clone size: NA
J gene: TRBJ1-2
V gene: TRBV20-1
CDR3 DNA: TGCAGCAGGGGCAGGGCGACGAGGGGCTACACCTTC
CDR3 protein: CSRGRATRGYTF

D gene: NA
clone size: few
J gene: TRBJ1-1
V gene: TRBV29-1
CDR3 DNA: TGCAGCGTTCACCAGGGGCGAGGCACTGAAGCTTTCTTT
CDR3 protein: CSVHQGRGTEAFF

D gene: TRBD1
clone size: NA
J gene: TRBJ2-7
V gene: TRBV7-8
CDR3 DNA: TGTGCCAGCAGCTATGGGACAGGGCTAATTCCCGAGCAGTACTTC
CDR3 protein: CASSYGTGLIPEQYF

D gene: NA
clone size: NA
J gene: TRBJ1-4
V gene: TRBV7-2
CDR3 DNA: TGTGCCAGCAGCTTAAGGAGGAACCCTAATGAAAAACTGTTTTTT
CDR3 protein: CASSLRRNPNEKLFF

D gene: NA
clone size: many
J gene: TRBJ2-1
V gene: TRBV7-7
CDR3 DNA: TGTGCTAGCAGCTTAGAATTCCGGGACACTGAGCAGTTCTTC
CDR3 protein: CASSLEFRDTEQFF

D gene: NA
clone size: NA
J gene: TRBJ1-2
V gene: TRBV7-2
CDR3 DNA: TGTGCCAGCAGCTTAGACCCCACAGGGTCTCGTAGCTACACCTTC
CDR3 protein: CASSLDPTGSRSYTF

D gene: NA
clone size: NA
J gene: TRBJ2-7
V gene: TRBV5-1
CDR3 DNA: TGCGCCAGCAGCCTCCGACTAGAAGGGGCGGAGCAGTACTTC
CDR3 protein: CASSLRLEGAEQYF

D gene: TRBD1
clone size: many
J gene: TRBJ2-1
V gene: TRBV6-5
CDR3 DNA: TGTGCCAGCAGTTACTCGACAGGGTCCTACAATGAGCAGTTCTTC
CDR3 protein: CASSYSTGSYNEQFF

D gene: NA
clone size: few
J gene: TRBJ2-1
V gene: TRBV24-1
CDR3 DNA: TGTGCCACCAGTGATTTGAGCGATGAGCAGTTATTC
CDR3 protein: CATSDLSDEQLF

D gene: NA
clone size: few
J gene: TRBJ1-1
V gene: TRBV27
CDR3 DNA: TGTGCCAGCGTAAGTGCGGGTGAAGCTTTCTTT
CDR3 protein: CASVSAGEAFF

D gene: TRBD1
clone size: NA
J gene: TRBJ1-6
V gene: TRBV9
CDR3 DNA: TGTGCCAGCAGCGCGCGACAGGGTTTGAGTGGCTCACCCCTCCACTTT
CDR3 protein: CASSARQGLSGSPLHF

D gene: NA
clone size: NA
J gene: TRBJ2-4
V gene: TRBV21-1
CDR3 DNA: TGTGCCAGCAGCAATCTGGGTTCGAAAAACATTCAGTACTTC
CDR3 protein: CASSNLGSKNIQYF

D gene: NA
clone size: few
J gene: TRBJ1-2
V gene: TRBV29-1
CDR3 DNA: TGCAGCATCCTACGGGGCCTGAACTATGGCTACACCTTC
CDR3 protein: CSILRGLNYGYTF

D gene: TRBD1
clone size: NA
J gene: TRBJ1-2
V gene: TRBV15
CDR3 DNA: TGTGCCACCAGCAGGAGGGACAGACCGGACTACACCTTC
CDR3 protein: CATSRRDRPDYTF

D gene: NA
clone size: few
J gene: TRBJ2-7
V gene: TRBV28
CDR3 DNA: TGTGCCAGCAGTATTCAGGACCCGCCCTACGAGCAGTACTTC
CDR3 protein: CASSIQDPPYEQYF

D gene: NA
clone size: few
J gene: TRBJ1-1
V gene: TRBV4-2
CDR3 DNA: TGTGCCAGCAGCCAAGATGGGGGGCGGACTGAAGCTTTCTTT
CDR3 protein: CASSQDGGRTEAFF

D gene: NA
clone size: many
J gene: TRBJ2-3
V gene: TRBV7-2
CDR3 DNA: TGTGCCAGCAGCTTAGCGGGGGGGCGGGATACGCAGTATTTT
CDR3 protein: CASSLAGGRDTQYF

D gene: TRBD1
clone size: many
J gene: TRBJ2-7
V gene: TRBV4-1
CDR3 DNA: TGCGCCAGCTCTGTAGGACAGGGGTCGGACGAGCAGTACTTC
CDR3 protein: CASSVGQGSDEQYF

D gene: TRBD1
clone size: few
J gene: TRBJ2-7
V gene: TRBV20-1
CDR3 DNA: TGCAGTGCTAGACAGAGACAGGGGAAATACGAGCAGTACTTC
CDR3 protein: CSARQRQGKYEQYF

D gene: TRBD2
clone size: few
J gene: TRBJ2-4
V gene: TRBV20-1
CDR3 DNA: TGCAGTGCTCTCCTCCTAGCGGGGCAAAACATTCAGTACTTC
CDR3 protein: CSALLLAGQNIQYF

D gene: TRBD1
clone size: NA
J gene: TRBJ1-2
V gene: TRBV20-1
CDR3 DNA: TGCAGTGCTCGGACAGGCTCTACTTATGGCTACACCTTC
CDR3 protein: CSARTGSTYGYTF

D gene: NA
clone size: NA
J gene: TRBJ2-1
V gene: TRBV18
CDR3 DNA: TGTGCCAGCTCACCAACTGGGGCTCGGAATGAGCAGTTCTTC
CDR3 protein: CASSPTGARNEQFF

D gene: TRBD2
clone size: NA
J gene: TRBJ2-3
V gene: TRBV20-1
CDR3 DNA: TGCAGTGCTCGACTAGCGGGAGGCCCCGATACGCAGTATTTT
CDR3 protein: CSARLAGGPDTQYF

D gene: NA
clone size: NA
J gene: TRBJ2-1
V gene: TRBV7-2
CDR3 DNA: TGTGCCAGCACAAACGGGACGGTTGGTTACAATGAGCAGTTCTTC
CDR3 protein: CASTNGTVGYNEQFF